The rows below give T cell receptor beta chains drawn from one sample of a study of OX40 agonist ivuxolimab in advanced cancers. Sequenced by immunoSEQ multiplex PCR; TCRdb stores in-frame clones only, minus some. The table has under 40,000 clones, 84% seen once. The material sequenced was CD4+ or CD8+ T cells sorted from blood, taken in a trial of the OX40 agonist ivuxolimab. The origin of the receptors is an adult with an advanced solid tumor such as melanoma, head and neck, liver or kidney cancer. CDR3s include the opening cysteine and the closing phenylalanine or tryptophan. The order of the fields is CDR3 DNA, CDR3 protein, D gene, clone size, V gene, J gene. D genes are given only for firm matches. Size tells how often a clone was seen (once, few, many) or the class of an expanded clone, and some rows leave it out.

CDR3nt: TGTGCCAGCTCACCTGGCCAGGGGAACACTGAAGCTTTCTTT
CDR3aa: CASSPGQGNTEAFF
d_gene: -
abundance: medium-sized
v_gene: TRBV18
j_gene: TRBJ1-1

CDR3nt: TGTGCCAGCAGCTTGGCCGGGAAGGGCGGCTATGGCTACACCTTC
CDR3aa: CASSLAGKGGYGYTF
d_gene: -
abundance: -
v_gene: TRBV5-4
j_gene: TRBJ1-2

CDR3nt: TGTGCCAGCTCACCGCCGGGACACTCCTACGAGCAGTACTTC
CDR3aa: CASSPPGHSYEQYF
d_gene: -
abundance: -
v_gene: TRBV18
j_gene: TRBJ2-7

CDR3nt: TGCGCCAGTAGCTCACCCCTAGCGGGAGGACGTGAGCAGTTCTTC
CDR3aa: CASSSPLAGGREQFF
d_gene: TRBD2
abundance: once
v_gene: TRBV5-1
j_gene: TRBJ2-1

CDR3nt: TGTGCCAGCAGCGTAGGAATAGCGGGCACCGGGGAGCTGTTTTTT
CDR3aa: CASSVGIAGTGELFF
d_gene: TRBD2
abundance: -
v_gene: TRBV9
j_gene: TRBJ2-2

CDR3nt: TGTGCCAGTAGTATGACTCGCCTCCCCTACGAGCAGTACTTC
CDR3aa: CASSMTRLPYEQYF
d_gene: -
abundance: once
v_gene: TRBV19
j_gene: TRBJ2-7

CDR3nt: TGTGCCAGCAGCGTAGAGGACTTCCTGGGAGGAAACACCATATATTTT
CDR3aa: CASSVEDFLGGNTIYF
d_gene: -
abundance: medium-sized
v_gene: TRBV9
j_gene: TRBJ1-3

CDR3nt: TGTGCCAGTAGTATAGAAGGGGCGGGTGGCAATCAGCCCCAGCATTTT
CDR3aa: CASSIEGAGGNQPQHF
d_gene: -
abundance: few
v_gene: TRBV19
j_gene: TRBJ1-5

CDR3nt: TGTGCCAGCACCAATTCAAATACGCAGTATTTT
CDR3aa: CASTNSNTQYF
d_gene: -
abundance: -
v_gene: TRBV7-3
j_gene: TRBJ2-3

CDR3nt: TGTGCCAGCAGTTTGGCTCCGGGTGGGACAGGGAACTATGGCTACACCTTC
CDR3aa: CASSLAPGGTGNYGYTF
d_gene: TRBD1
abundance: -
v_gene: TRBV27
j_gene: TRBJ1-2

CDR3nt: TGTGCCAGCAGTTCCCGACCCCTGAACACCGGGGAGCTGTTTTTT
CDR3aa: CASSSRPLNTGELFF
d_gene: -
abundance: -
v_gene: TRBV25-1
j_gene: TRBJ2-2

CDR3nt: TGTGCCACTAAAAGGACTAGCGGGGAAGAGACCCAGTACTTC
CDR3aa: CATKRTSGEETQYF
d_gene: TRBD2
abundance: -
v_gene: TRBV2
j_gene: TRBJ2-5

CDR3nt: TGTGCCAGCAGCTTAGCACCTCCGGGACAAGCAAACATTCAGTACTTC
CDR3aa: CASSLAPPGQANIQYF
d_gene: -
abundance: -
v_gene: TRBV7-6
j_gene: TRBJ2-4

CDR3nt: TGTGCCAGTAGTAGACGCAGGGGCGGCTACACCTTC
CDR3aa: CASSRRRGGYTF
d_gene: -
abundance: -
v_gene: TRBV19
j_gene: TRBJ1-2

CDR3nt: TGTGCCAGCACCGTACAGAGCTCCTACGAGCAGTACTTC
CDR3aa: CASTVQSSYEQYF
d_gene: -
abundance: -
v_gene: TRBV6-1
j_gene: TRBJ2-7

CDR3nt: TGTGCCATTCGTGGGCGGGAATACGAGCAGTACTTC
CDR3aa: CAIRGREYEQYF
d_gene: -
abundance: -
v_gene: TRBV10-3
j_gene: TRBJ2-7

CDR3nt: TGCGCCAGCCGGGAGGCTAACTATGGCTACACCTTC
CDR3aa: CASREANYGYTF
d_gene: -
abundance: -
v_gene: TRBV5-1
j_gene: TRBJ1-2

CDR3nt: TGTGCCAGTAGTACAGGGGCCGTCTCTGGAAACACCATATATTTT
CDR3aa: CASSTGAVSGNTIYF
d_gene: -
abundance: -
v_gene: TRBV19
j_gene: TRBJ1-3

CDR3nt: TGTGCCAGTAAGGGGGATGCGGGAGAGACCCAGTACTTC
CDR3aa: CASKGDAGETQYF
d_gene: -
abundance: -
v_gene: TRBV28
j_gene: TRBJ2-5

CDR3nt: TGTGCCAGCGGCCCCTCTGGGAGGAGGACCGGGGAGCTGTTTTTT
CDR3aa: CASGPSGRRTGELFF
d_gene: -
abundance: -
v_gene: TRBV6-1
j_gene: TRBJ2-2

CDR3nt: TGTGCCAGCAGCTTCAGGGGTGGCACCGGGGAGCTGTTTTTT
CDR3aa: CASSFRGGTGELFF
d_gene: -
abundance: -
v_gene: TRBV5-4
j_gene: TRBJ2-2

CDR3nt: TGTGCCAGCTCACCCAACGTTAGGCAGGGGAACACTGAAGCTTTCTTT
CDR3aa: CASSPNVRQGNTEAFF
d_gene: -
abundance: -
v_gene: TRBV18
j_gene: TRBJ1-1

CDR3nt: TGTGCCAGCTCACCGGGACAGGGTGCCACTGAAGCTTTCTTT
CDR3aa: CASSPGQGATEAFF
d_gene: TRBD1
abundance: -
v_gene: TRBV18
j_gene: TRBJ1-1

CDR3nt: TGTGCCAGCAGTGAACCCTCCGGACAGGCAACCGGGGAGCTGTTTTTT
CDR3aa: CASSEPSGQATGELFF
d_gene: TRBD1
abundance: -
v_gene: TRBV25-1
j_gene: TRBJ2-2

CDR3nt: TGTGCCAGCAGACAGGGGCGGGCGATGAACACTGAAGCTTTCTTT
CDR3aa: CASRQGRAMNTEAFF
d_gene: TRBD1
abundance: -
v_gene: TRBV6-5
j_gene: TRBJ1-1

CDR3nt: TGTGCCTGGAGTTCCCCGGTGACCCAGTACTTC
CDR3aa: CAWSSPVTQYF
d_gene: -
abundance: -
v_gene: TRBV30
j_gene: TRBJ2-5

CDR3nt: TGTGCCAGCAGTTACATCCGGTGGGATACTGAAGCTTTCTTT
CDR3aa: CASSYIRWDTEAFF
d_gene: -
abundance: -
v_gene: TRBV6-6
j_gene: TRBJ1-1

CDR3nt: TGTGCCAGCGCAAGGGGGGCTTCTGGTAACGAGCAGTACTTC
CDR3aa: CASARGASGNEQYF
d_gene: -
abundance: -
v_gene: TRBV18
j_gene: TRBJ2-7

CDR3nt: TGTGCCAGCAGCGGTAGCGGGGGGCGGAACCCCCGCACAGATACGCAGTATTTT
CDR3aa: CASSGSGGRNPRTDTQYF
d_gene: TRBD2
abundance: -
v_gene: TRBV2
j_gene: TRBJ2-3

CDR3nt: TGCGCCAGCAGCCAAGTCGGGGAGGGGGGGGCCCCGTTCAGTAGGCAGTACTTC
CDR3aa: CASSQVGEGGAPFSRQYF
d_gene: -
abundance: -
v_gene: TRBV4-1
j_gene: TRBJ2-7

CDR3nt: TGTGCCAGCAAACAACAGGGGGCCTATGGCTACACCTTC
CDR3aa: CASKQQGAYGYTF
d_gene: TRBD1
abundance: -
v_gene: TRBV6-5
j_gene: TRBJ1-2

CDR3nt: TGTGCCACCAGCAGACCGGGGGGAGGAGAGACCCAGTACTTC
CDR3aa: CATSRPGGGETQYF
d_gene: TRBD2
abundance: -
v_gene: TRBV15
j_gene: TRBJ2-5

CDR3nt: TGCAGCGTTGAGGAGGGCCAAGAGACCCAGTACTTC
CDR3aa: CSVEEGQETQYF
d_gene: -
abundance: -
v_gene: TRBV29-1
j_gene: TRBJ2-5

CDR3nt: TGTGCCAGCAGCCAAGGGCAGGGACTAGCGGGAGGTATCTACAATGAGCAGTTCTTC
CDR3aa: CASSQGQGLAGGIYNEQFF
d_gene: TRBD2
abundance: -
v_gene: TRBV4-2
j_gene: TRBJ2-1

CDR3nt: TGTGCCAGCAGCCAAGAACAGAATCAGCCCCAGCATTTT
CDR3aa: CASSQEQNQPQHF
d_gene: -
abundance: -
v_gene: TRBV4-2
j_gene: TRBJ1-5

CDR3nt: TGTGCCAGCAGCTTACAGAGCACAGATACGCAGTATTTT
CDR3aa: CASSLQSTDTQYF
d_gene: -
abundance: once
v_gene: TRBV7-9
j_gene: TRBJ2-3

CDR3nt: TGTGCCAGCAGCTTGGTGGACCCGGGACTTGAGCAGTTCTTC
CDR3aa: CASSLVDPGLEQFF
d_gene: -
abundance: -
v_gene: TRBV5-4
j_gene: TRBJ2-1

CDR3nt: TGTGCCAGCAGTTTCGGGGGGGGGTTAAGCCCCTACGAGCAGTACTTC
CDR3aa: CASSFGGGLSPYEQYF
d_gene: TRBD2
abundance: -
v_gene: TRBV27
j_gene: TRBJ2-7

CDR3nt: TGTGCCAGCAGGCCCCCAGGGAGCAATGAGCAGTTCTTC
CDR3aa: CASRPPGSNEQFF
d_gene: -
abundance: -
v_gene: TRBV6-6
j_gene: TRBJ2-1

CDR3nt: TGTGCCAGCAGTTACGGCGGGAGGTCTGGGCAAGAGACCCAGTACTTC
CDR3aa: CASSYGGRSGQETQYF
d_gene: TRBD2
abundance: -
v_gene: TRBV6-6
j_gene: TRBJ2-5